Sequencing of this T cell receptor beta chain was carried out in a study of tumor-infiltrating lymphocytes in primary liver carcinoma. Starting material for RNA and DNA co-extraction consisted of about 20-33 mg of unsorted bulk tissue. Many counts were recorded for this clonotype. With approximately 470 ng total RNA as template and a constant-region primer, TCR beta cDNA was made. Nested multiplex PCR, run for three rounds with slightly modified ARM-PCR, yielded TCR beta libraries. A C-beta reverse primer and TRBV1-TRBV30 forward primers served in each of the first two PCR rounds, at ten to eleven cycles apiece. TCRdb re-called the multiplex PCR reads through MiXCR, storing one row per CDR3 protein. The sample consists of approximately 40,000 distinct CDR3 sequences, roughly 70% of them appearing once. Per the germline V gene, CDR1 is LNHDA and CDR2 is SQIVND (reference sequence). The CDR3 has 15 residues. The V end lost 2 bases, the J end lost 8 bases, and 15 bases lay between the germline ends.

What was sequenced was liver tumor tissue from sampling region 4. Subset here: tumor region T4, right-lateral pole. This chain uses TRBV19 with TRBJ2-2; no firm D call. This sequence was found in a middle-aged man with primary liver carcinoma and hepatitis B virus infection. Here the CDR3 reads CASSIQRAGMGELFF. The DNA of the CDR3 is TGTGCCAGTAGTATACAAAGGGCAGGCATGGGGGAGCTGTTTTTT.